This T cell receptor beta chain was recorded in a study of Graves' ophthalmopathy and Graves' hyperthyroidism (dated by TCRdb to 2017 to 2018). Looking at the study overall: Peripheral blood was collected at initial diagnosis, before any treatment. The study used signatures of the TCR beta repertoire to tell Graves' ophthalmopathy apart from Graves' hyperthyroidism and to predict which patients would progress to ophthalmopathy. In total, 135 blood samples were TCR-sequenced: approximately 42 ophthalmopathy, under 80 hyperthyroidism and about 17 hyperthyroidism-to-ophthalmopathy patients. To explore V-J signatures distinguishing ophthalmopathy from hyperthyroidism, a discovery set of about a hundred patients (fewer than 45 ophthalmopathy, 55 to 60 stable hyperthyroidism) was enrolled. For independent validation, a separate cohort was made up of 18 hyperthyroidism patients plus 17 patients who later progressed from hyperthyroidism to ophthalmopathy. T-cell repertoires of thyroid tissue and blood were compared in 5 or 6 hyperthyroidism patients. Following sampling, methimazole starting at 30 mg daily was administered to hyperthyroidism patients, and high-dose intravenous methylprednisolone was administered to ophthalmopathy patients. The 75 to 100 discovery patients were divided at random into training and test sets in a 7:3 ratio.

The germline V gene specifies SGHRS as CDR1 and YFSETQ as CDR2. The CDR3, from cysteine to phenylalanine, totals 14 residues. The read is trimmed to its CDR3 DNA, 42 bases read in frame from base 1. Deletion took 3 bases off V and 4 bases off J, with a span of 13 bases between the germline ends. On the study overall, not on this receptor specifically: In cross-validation, the 13-signature model distinguished ophthalmopathy from stable hyperthyroidism with 87.88% sensitivity and around 83% specificity, while in the test set the corresponding values were 80% and 75%. No statistical method was used to predetermine the sample size, and group allocation was not hidden from the investigators. In validation, the model predicted ophthalmopathy progression with about 71% sensitivity and 72.22% specificity; some 13 predicted patients were CT-confirmed with GO in a median of around 6 months. Among expanded thyroid clonotypes with frequency above 0.001, most also showed up in blood, which suggests that blood repertoires may reflect the thyroid immune response.

Ophthalmopathy patients had moderately to severely active disease, Clinical Activity Score of at least 3, NOSPECS grade of at least 4, and disease duration under 3 months. Patients with other autoimmune diseases, uncontrolled infections, pregnancy or lactation were excluded from the study. Clinical symptoms, serum thyroxine, TRAb, thyroid ultrasound and orbital computed tomography formed the basis of the diagnosis. PBMCs were isolated from about 9.1 ml of fresh peripheral blood by Ficoll-Paque density gradient centrifugation. Total RNA was extracted with Trizol reagent and quality-checked on an Agilent 2100 Bioanalyzer. Comments on this clonotype: Its antigen is currently not known. Qualities for individual bases were not recorded, and no much larger clone is one base off.

For repertoire sequencing, the TCR beta CDR3 regions were amplified from RNA transcripts. The first round was an RT-PCR using HTBI primers with the Qiagen OneStep RT-PCR kit, and this first round was followed by a second-round multiplex PCR, then size selection and purification. Libraries were sequenced paired-end with 100 bp reads on an Illumina HiSeq2000. The paper's data handling went like this. SOAPnuke was used to process the reads, removing any read that contained adapters or uncalled bases, had a mean Phred below 15, or lacked an exact match to the constant primer or identifier. COPE v1.2.5 was used to merge high-quality paired reads. Each unique nucleotide sequence was defined as a clonotype, and clonotypes were aligned to IMGT TRB V, D and J references with MiTCR v1.1. The analysis was limited to V-J combinations with a frequency above 0.0001, which together covered 99% to 99.2% of the repertoires. For each V-J combination, a TCR clonal expansion and chaos score was defined as the ratio of F50 clonal expansion to chaos observed in the TCRdist matrix. Features were reduced by Welch's t-statistics and random forest to more than 10 V-J combinations, which fed a naive Bayes classifier. The Morisita-Horn index was used to measure how similar the thyroid and blood repertoires were. Clones were called with MiXCR by TCRdb after fastp trimmed the public reads at Q25, and only in-frame beta chains were retained. For every CDR3 protein sequence, its rows merge into one entry that carries the most common genes and DNA. TCRdb, not the authors, supplied the V and J calls. The sample table records hundreds of thousands of distinct CDR3 sequences; around 15% of these occur just once. The top ten clonotypes cover approximately 9.8% of the sample.

The clonotype comes from a woman younger than 45 with Graves' ophthalmopathy. Donor details come from another sample of the same person, matched by shared clones. The chain is encoded by TRBV5-1 joined to TRBJ2-5; the D region may be TRBD1 or TRBD2, each matching 6 bases equally. Sequencing was done on a sample of blood. The DNA is as follows: TGCGCCAGCAGCTGGGGGGCAGGGATAGAGACCCAGTACTTC. Its amino acids are CASSWGAGIETQYF.